A selection of T cell receptor beta chains follows, all from one sample in a study of T cells in Graves' hyperthyroidism and ophthalmopathy. TCRdb redid the calling of the multiplex PCR reads with MiXCR, one entry per CDR3 protein. The sample contains 400,000 to 550,000 distinct CDR3 sequences, roughly an eighth of which appear only once. Sequenced: blood. These receptors were collected from a woman aged 18-35 years with Graves' hyperthyroidism. The CDR3 runs from the conserved cysteine through the conserved F or W. The order of the fields is V gene, J gene, D gene, CDR3 protein. D genes are given only for firm matches.

v_gene: TRBV6-1; j_gene: TRBJ1-5; d_gene: TRBD1; CDR3aa: CASRRDRWNQPQHF
v_gene: TRBV6-1; j_gene: TRBJ2-7; d_gene: TRBD2; CDR3aa: CASSLSREGLGEQYF
v_gene: TRBV12-3/TRBV12-4; j_gene: TRBJ1-1; d_gene: TRBD1; CDR3aa: CASSLTGTGAFF
v_gene: TRBV12-3/TRBV12-4; j_gene: TRBJ2-7; d_gene: -; CDR3aa: CASSFLTYEQYF
v_gene: TRBV11-2; j_gene: TRBJ2-3; d_gene: TRBD2; CDR3aa: CASSLVAGEHTQYF
v_gene: TRBV2; j_gene: TRBJ2-5; d_gene: TRBD2; CDR3aa: CASSGVGGGETQYF
v_gene: TRBV12-3/TRBV12-4; j_gene: TRBJ2-1; d_gene: TRBD2; CDR3aa: CASSPPGGRANEQFF
v_gene: TRBV6-1; j_gene: TRBJ2-1; d_gene: -; CDR3aa: CASSYPGRGDNEQFF
v_gene: TRBV6-1; j_gene: TRBJ1-4; d_gene: TRBD1; CDR3aa: CASSGQGEGEKLFF
v_gene: TRBV19; j_gene: TRBJ1-5; d_gene: -; CDR3aa: CASSKETLNQPQHF
v_gene: TRBV7-3; j_gene: TRBJ2-3; d_gene: TRBD1; CDR3aa: CASGQTTDTQYF
v_gene: TRBV15; j_gene: TRBJ2-1; d_gene: TRBD2; CDR3aa: CATSPNLAGGVEQFF